The clone carrying this TCR beta chain has more than one count but fewer than ten. Antigen: not known. Clones were sequenced by immunoSEQ multiplex PCR, and TCRdb holds only the in-frame ones, with some missing. The sample records about 350,000 clones, roughly nine tenths being singletons. This sample is part of a study of Ad26.COV2.S vaccination and SARS-CoV-2 variants. The study, taken as a whole, reports: Vaccine and placebo groups showed comparable non-spike TCR breadth. Total responses of T cells may have been underestimated by the analyses of TCR breadth and depth.

Looked up from germline, CDR1 is SGDLS and CDR2 is YYNGEE. J gave up 6 bases and V 7 bases, and 7 bases lay outside the gene matches. The length of the CDR3 is 14 residues. The TCR sequence derives from a human donor who had recovered from COVID-19. The specimen comprised peripheral blood, sampled after recovery from COVID-19. This chain links TRBV9 with TRBJ2-7, with 13 nucleotides matching TRBD2. The CDR3 DNA sequence: TGTGCCAGCGGAGGGACTAGCGGGGCGGGCGAGCAGTACTTC. As protein: CASGGTSGAGEQYF.